This T cell receptor (beta chain) was captured by sequencing in a study of Tregs in tolerant kidney transplant recipients (dated by TCRdb to 2018 to 2020). About the study as a whole: The transplants used related donors with nonmyeloablative bone marrow transplantation, and mixed chimerism in the human trials was transient. Before combined kidney and bone marrow transplantation, this study identified donor-specific regulatory T cells using TCRbeta sequencing and then followed those same cells after transplant. Paper-wide results and their limitations: Although technical replication error seemed to be minimal, the question of biological reproducibility was not addressed directly. Donor-specific Treg expansion was found to exceed global Treg expansion in tolerant patients, suggesting antigen-driven rather than nonspecific expansion. The study was constrained by small patient numbers, and validation of the findings is required in larger populations and under other immunosuppression protocols. Because the PCR primers were changed over time for some patients, nucleotide-level comparison could not be performed across the samples from those patients. The most biologically relevant and donor-specific TCRbeta repertoire appeared to be identified by expanding Tregs with activated donor B cells.

With respect to this clone: What this receptor recognizes is not known. No base quality values were provided; no much bigger clone lies one nucleotide off.

Genomic DNA was extracted from sorted cells with the QIAGEN DNeasy Blood and Tissue Kit for TCRbeta CDR3 sequencing. Through immunoSEQ, high-throughput TCRbeta CDR3 sequencing was done commercially, including PCR amplification with internal controls and bias correction. Regarding the original processing steps: A unique productive TCRbeta sequence was defined by the CDR3 nucleotide sequence when primers matched, and otherwise by the CDR3 amino acid sequence together with the Vbeta and Jbeta genes. As a correction for sorting error, sequences shared between sorted populations at a frequency ratio of 2:1 or less were discarded, and the remaining shared sequences were assigned to the higher population. A sequence was defined as donor-reactive if the sequence was expanded at least 5-fold in CFSE-low cells compared with unstimulated cells and had a frequency of at least 0.01% in CFSE-low cells. Jensen-Shannon divergence calculated on the top 100 TCRbeta sequences ranked by frequency was used to measure repertoire divergence. For samples with multiple sequencing runs, sorting error was corrected in each run separately before the runs were combined. Not all clones reach the TCRdb copy of this immuneACCESS table, which keeps in-frame sequences only. Checked studies attribute under half of the gap to unresolved V genes and leave the rest unexplained. The DNA was the basis for D and trimming; V, J and clone size are from that table. The sample table lists around 74,000 clones, under 98% of them with a count of one. Around 0.5% of the sample is held by the ten biggest clonotypes.

The time point label for this specimen denotes: blood sample drawn before combined kidney and bone marrow transplant. Thawed PBMCs were FACS-sorted into unstimulated Tregs (CD4+CD25+CD127-), CD4+ non-Tregs (CD4+CD25-), CD4 cells and CD8 cells. Patients were 4 combined kidney and bone marrow transplant recipients from the ITN036ST trial, and only these trial subjects had samples available. Healthy control blood was processed to PBMCs with a Ficoll density gradient and then cryopreserved, whereas patient PBMCs were collected both before and after transplant. The source is a human donor who received a combined kidney and bone marrow transplant. Sequencing was performed on CD4+ T cells from blood, taken before the transplant.

The nucleotide sequence is given as TGTGCCAGTAGTACGTACAGGGTTCGGGAGACCCAGTACTTC. Its protein is CASSTYRVRETQYF. Recombination joined TRBV19 with TRBJ2-5; perhaps TRBD1 is the D gene, with 6 bases matching. Its CDR3 holds 14 amino acids, cysteine through phenylalanine. Of the read, only the CDR3 DNA is kept; its 42 bases are in frame from base 1. The germline ends are 14 bases apart after V is trimmed by 4 bases and J by 5 bases. The germline V gene (reference sequence) sets CDR1 to LNHDA and CDR2 to SQIVND. Reference TRBV19 and TRBJ2-5 genes cover what lies past the CDR3, so the full variable domain is DGGITQSPKYLFRKEGQNVTLSCEQNLNHDAMYWYRQDPGQGLRLIYYSQIVNDFQKGDIAEGYSVSREKKESFPLTVTSAQKNPTAFYLCASSTYRVRETQYFGPGTRLLVL.